The sequence of this T cell receptor (beta chain) was determined in a study of cytomegalovirus exposure and HLA in healthy donors listed by TCRdb under 2017. Regarding the study in general: According to an earlier analysis of 587 of the donors, about 190 million T cells yielded 95 million to 140 million unique TCR beta sequences and 276 Gb of sequence data. About 300 gigabases of sequencing data and 78 million or so unique TCR sequences were included in an early release covering about 700 HLA-typed donors. The genetic ancestry cluster associated with self-reported Caucasian donors included over 65% of the 350 to 500 genotyped donors. The study aimed to test whether signatures of past pathogen exposure could be identified by cataloging public T cell receptors. Using immunosequencing, the study profiled T cell repertoires from 640 or so subjects and related those repertoires to cytomegalovirus serostatus. A separate validation cohort of about 110 different subjects was used in addition to the roughly 640-subject first cohort. The study combined high-throughput TCR immunosequencing, statistical association of individual TCRs with disease status, and machine learning to predict cytomegalovirus infection status. In a later analysis, previously published TCR beta repertoires from several hundred donors were re-analyzed and high-resolution HLA genotyping was added so that TCR occurrence patterns could be studied. Rather than drawing on any new phenotypic data, the later analysis identified candidate immune exposures from TCR beta sequences and the way those sequences occurred across donors. An earlier analysis of fewer than 750 of the donors used high-throughput TCR beta sequencing to judge whether each TCR beta V gene segment behaved as functional or pseudogenic. Alongside the repertoire data, information on donor age, sex, ethnicity and CMV serostatus was compiled. Genome-wide SNP genotypes for about three fifths of the roughly 670 donors were used in a later genetic analysis, which treated that subset as a discovery cohort. Every repertoire in the discovery cohort had been generated on one and the same sequencing platform. HLA typing covered class I and class II loci at four-digit resolution. The number of typed donors differed by locus: about 620-640 for A, B, C, DRB1 and DQB1; some 540 for DQA1; 606 for DPA1; and some 470 for DPB1. About 5 DR-DQ haplotypes were handled as single units for association and clustering, since linkage in the cohort was strong. On average, 235,054 unique TCR beta nucleotide sequences were sequenced per donor among a few hundred genotyped donors of the cohort, with 15% to 20% of those sequences being non-productive. What the authors observed across the whole study: When HLA alleles, especially DR and DQ, strongly co-occurred, TCR associations were difficult to assign to individual alleles. Most TCR sequences were observed very rarely across donors, whereas some public TCRs were present in many individuals. A later genetic analysis reported fewer N-insertions in productive TCRs among donors in an Asian-associated ancestry cluster than the roughly 720-donor mean. Specific HLA alleles were associated with 15,000 to 20,000 TCR beta sequences at a false discovery rate of 0.05 in a later analysis. A further reported finding was that TCR beta sequences accurately predicted the HLA-A and HLA-B alleles for most subjects in the first cohort. Seventeen rarely observed V segments, including chromosome 9 orphons, were excluded from the earlier analysis of just under 600 of the donors because counts were too low. It was suggested by the authors that the approach could potentially be generalized to other disease states and immunological phenotypes. In a later genetic analysis, a missense DCLRE1C variant was associated with V-gene and J-gene trimming of TCR beta chains, and the association was replicated in an independent cohort. The classifier was reported to diagnose cytomegalovirus status with high specificity and sensitivity in both the original cohort and the validation cohort. A later analysis found that most CMV-associated TCR beta chains appeared HLA-restricted, with HLA associations seemingly driven largely by CMV exposure. The cohort was sequenced for TCR beta chains only, and without alpha or paired-chain data the features that could be detected were limited. Roughly uniform sequencing depth across donors was assumed in presence/absence analyses, although this assumption may not hold. In an earlier analysis of 450 to 750 of the donors, most TCR beta V segments appeared in productive rearrangements about 90% or about 30% of the time, broadly matching IMGT annotations. HLA typing was unavailable for some donors at each locus, so association tests used only the typed subset. Correlated functional status among segregating V segments might reflect linkage disequilibrium, but an unknown experimental factor could not be ruled out. CMV serostatus was the only immune exposure information available for the cohort. Some IMGT-functional V segments, including TRBV6-2 and TRBV6-3, could not be told apart with the 87-base-pair reads, so those segments were excluded. According to a later analysis, TCR association rates differed among HLA loci, with DRB1 alleles showing the most associated TCRs and HLA-C alleles showing the fewest. A later analysis found that HLA-associated TCR beta chains were more clonally expanded and had lower generation probabilities than equally common non-associated chains. A later analysis reported that several top co-occurrence clusters appeared linked to parvovirus B19, influenza, CMV and Epstein-Barr virus. In vitro tests confirmed that a few of the cytomegalovirus-associated TCR beta chains recognize cytomegalovirus antigens. A cluster of highly shared sequence variants was judged likely to represent a technical artifact of the sequencing pipeline. The study listed 164 TCR beta chains as associated with cytomegalovirus.

The cohort comprised around 690 healthy bone marrow donors. All cohort members were sampled while nominally healthy, although unrecorded immune exposures were likely present. The donor tested CMV seropositive and was one of the 289 seropositive cohort members. A peripheral blood sample was provided by each donor, and peripheral blood mononuclear cells were used for TCR beta sequencing. Genomic DNA was extracted from the blood cell samples with the Qiagen DNeasy Blood Extraction Kit. In regard to this clone: There is no known antigen for this receptor.

The method was the immunoSEQ multiplex PCR assay. The multiplex PCR relied on a mix of 60 forward primers for TCR Vbeta segments and 13 reverse primers for TCR Jbeta segments. Amplification of the CDR3 region of rearranged TCR beta genes was performed with a multiplex PCR assay on genomic DNA. Amplified TCR beta libraries were sequenced as 87-base-pair reads on the Illumina HiSeq System. Processing in the source paper ran as follows. A later analysis counted tens of millions of unique TCR beta chains across the 666 repertoires, and 10 million to 12 million of these chains were shared by at least two donors. Raw reads were error-corrected and collapsed into unique sequences by a nearest-neighbor algorithm in which closely related sequences were merged to remove PCR and sequencing errors. V, D and J gene segments were assigned by aligning CDR3 sequences to IMGT reference sequences. For a sequence to be retained, a match of at least six nucleotides to both a V gene segment and a J gene segment was required. A rearrangement counted as productive if the CDR3 had no stop codons and remained in frame with V and J, and every other rearrangement counted as non-productive. CDR3 was defined according to IMGT convention as the region running from the second conserved V-encoded cysteine to the conserved J-encoded phenylalanine. The earlier analysis of 587 of the donors excluded any sequence lacking an unambiguous match to a single V gene segment. An earlier analysis of just under 600 of the donors called V segments functional above 56.7% productive rearrangements and segregating when the between-donor standard deviation exceeded 5%. A statistical classification framework was built to diagnose cytomegalovirus status from the catalog of TCR beta chain sequences. In a later analysis, V and J genes were assigned by comparing TCR nucleotide sequences against IMGT/GENE-DB human TR gene sequences. The TCRdist pipeline was used in a later analysis to assign CDR3 sequences and most-parsimonious VDJ recombination scenarios. In a later analysis, each TCR beta chain was defined by its CDR3 amino acid sequence together with its V-gene family, and reads lacking a unique V-gene family were excluded. A later analysis removed 550 to 650 highly shared, low-generation-probability nucleotide sequences to deal with suspected cross-contamination and a sequencing artifact. For each public chain, a later analysis derived a clonal expansion index from normalized ranks of inferred template counts within each repertoire. In a later analysis, generation probabilities were computed using a VDJ recombination model fitted to out-of-frame rearrangements, and the results were checked against IGoR. In a later analysis, hypergeometric tests were used to score TCR-TCR, TCR-HLA and TCR-CMV co-occurrence, with a repertoire-size bias correction applied to TCR pairs. A later analysis estimated false discovery rates by permuting HLA or CMV assignments 20 times. A later analysis grouped co-occurring TCRs with DBSCAN, adding TCRdist sequence similarity when clustering within HLA-allele-positive subsets. Repertoires with fewer than 30,000 or more than 120,000 public chains were left out of co-occurrence clustering, as were about 5 repertoires with anomalous nucleotide sharing. TCRdb re-hosts the immuneACCESS table, in-frame sequences only. Its copies lack some clones; in the studies checked, an unresolved V gene accounts for under half of them, and the cause for the rest is not known. V, J and clone size are those of that table, while D and trimming were read from the DNA. The table for this sample shows about 70,000 clones. Approximately 2.4% of the sample is in the top ten clones.

The CDR3 runs 16 amino acids, cysteine and phenylalanine included. CDR3 DNA only is kept here, 48 bases in frame from base 1. At the junction V is shortened by 2 bases and J by 1 base; bases outside the gene matches: 7. Per the germline V gene (reference sequence), LNHDA is the CDR1 and SQIVND is the CDR2. The sample comprised PBMCs. The sequence joins TRBV19 to TRBJ2-7, with TRBD1 identical over 8 junction bases. The TCR comes from a female donor in good health and CMV-seropositive. CDR3 sequence: CASSIKTGDHSYEQYF. The DNA sequence reads TGTGCCAGTAGTATAAAGACAGGGGATCATTCCTACGAGCAGTACTTC.